This TCR beta chain was obtained from a study of T cell repertoires in cytomegalovirus infection. This CDR3 is built from 15 residues. Trimming cost V 2 bases and J 7 bases; bases outside gene matches: 7. Per germline, CDR1 DFQATT and CDR2 SNEGSKA (reference sequence). This clonotype was detected only once. Its antigen is not known. A single record per CDR3 protein comes from TCRdb applying MiXCR to the reads. The sample shows around 310,000 distinct CDR3 sequences, 25% to 30% of them seen only once. Sequencing was performed on cultured PBMCs, taken from culture after CMV antigen stimulation. The V call is TRBV20-1, the J call TRBJ1-6, with 8 bases matching TRBD1. The sequence derives from a human donor in good health (CMV status not recorded). Some clones in this sample may be carry-over from other donors' samples. The CDR3 spells CSARNAGGLNSPLHF. CDR3 DNA sequence: TGCAGTGCTAGAAACGCAGGGGGCTTGAATTCACCCCTCCACTTT.